The present T cell receptor beta chain was sequenced within a study of cytomegalovirus exposure and HLA in healthy donors. Whole-study findings and limits: One later analysis reportedly identified an Asian-associated ancestry cluster that showed fewer N-insertions than the approximately 600-donor mean. As a later analysis showed, several of the most significant clusters appeared to be linked to common viral pathogens. A further, later analysis showed that HLA-associated TCR beta chains (compared with equally common others) were more clonally expanded. CMV serostatus alone was available as immune exposure information.

V lost 5 bases to trimming and J lost 1 base, with 12 bases between them. The CDR3 spans 16 residues. CDR1 is LGHNA and CDR2 is YNFKEQ in the germline V gene. 13 Jbeta primers and 60 Vbeta primers were used for the PCR. This table comes from immunoSEQ multiplex PCR, and its TCRdb copy is limited to in-frame clones, with some not included. The repertoire holds around 150,000 clones, with approximately 80% as singletons. With respect to this clone: What it binds is unknown.

The chain couples TRBV4-2 to TRBJ1-6, with a tentative D call TRBD1 (5 bases). This TCR was recovered from a man aged 25-45 years in good health and CMV-seronegative. Sequenced material: PBMCs. The CDR3 is CASSFQGTSYNSPLHF. Written as DNA, the CDR3 is TGTGCCAGCAGCTTCCAGGGCACGTCCTATAATTCACCCCTCCACTTT.